These T cell receptor beta chains were read from a single sample in a study of T cells in Graves' hyperthyroidism and ophthalmopathy. MiXCR, run by TCRdb on the multiplex PCR reads, gives a single entry per CDR3 protein. The profile shows 470,000 or so distinct CDR3 sequences, less than 25% of them singletons. Sequencing used blood. The receptor source for this set is a man between 18 and 35 years old with Graves' hyperthyroidism. CDR3s include the opening cysteine and the closing phenylalanine or tryptophan. Fields, in order: D gene, clone size, V gene, CDR3 length, J gene, CDR3 protein, CDR3 DNA. A D gene is named only where the DNA matches it firmly. A clone size is listed for some rows: how often the clone was seen (once, few, many), or a class if it is expanded.

>.|many|TRBV25-1|13|TRBJ1-2
CASSDPRQDGYTF
TGTGCCAGCAGTGATCCTAGACAGGATGGCTACACCTTC
>TRBD1|many|TRBV19|16|TRBJ1-1
CASSPEEGALYTEAFF
TGTGCCAGTAGTCCCGAGGAGGGGGCCCTGTACACTGAAGCTTTCTTT
>.|many|TRBV12-3/TRBV12-4|15|TRBJ1-1
CASSGDPPGNTEAFF
TGTGCCAGCAGTGGGGATCCCCCCGGGAACACTGAAGCTTTCTTT
>.|many|TRBV12-3/TRBV12-4|14|TRBJ1-1
CASSRTAGNTEAFF
TGTGCCAGCAGTCGGACAGCCGGGAACACTGAAGCTTTCTTT
>TRBD2|.|TRBV2|14|TRBJ2-7
CASSAPGTSFEQYF
TGTGCCAGCAGTGCCCCCGGGACTAGCTTCGAGCAGTACTTC
>TRBD1|.|TRBV4-1|14|TRBJ2-7
CASSQLTGRYEQYF
TGCGCCAGCAGCCAACTGACAGGGCGGTACGAGCAGTACTTC
>TRBD1|many|TRBV27|16|TRBJ2-7
CASSLSGTGGTYEQYF
TGTGCCAGCAGTTTATCCGGGACAGGGGGTACCTACGAGCAGTACTTC
>.|.|TRBV28|16|TRBJ1-6
CASNSPDISYNSPLHF
TGTGCCAGCAATTCTCCCGACATCTCCTATAATTCACCCCTCCACTTT
>TRBD1|many|TRBV20-1|14|TRBJ1-3
CSASLGGPGNTIYF
TGCAGTGCTAGTCTAGGGGGCCCTGGAAACACCATATATTTT
>TRBD1|many|TRBV20-1|14|TRBJ2-7
CSARVGGQGREQYF
TGCAGTGCTAGAGTGGGGGGACAGGGGCGCGAGCAGTACTTC
>.|many|TRBV19|14|TRBJ2-2
CASSLGLTTGELFF
TGTGCCAGTAGTTTGGGGCTTACTACCGGGGAGCTGTTTTTT
>TRBD1|many|TRBV28|16|TRBJ1-1
CASSYPPGQGGTEAFF
TGTGCCAGCAGTTACCCACCGGGACAGGGTGGCACTGAAGCTTTCTTT
>TRBD2|many|TRBV12-3/TRBV12-4|16|TRBJ2-2
CASSFGAGGPTGELFF
TGTGCCAGCAGTTTTGGAGCGGGAGGCCCAACCGGGGAGCTGTTTTTT
>.|many|TRBV6-1|15|TRBJ1-2
CASSEAAASSYGYTF
TGTGCCAGCAGTGAAGCAGCAGCCTCTTCCTATGGCTACACCTTC
>.|once|TRBV6-1|15|TRBJ2-6
CASSESWAGANVLTF
TGTGCCAGCAGTGAAAGCTGGGCTGGGGCCAACGTTCTGACTTTC
>.|many|TRBV11-1|13|TRBJ1-1
CASSLLEGVKAFF
TGTGCCAGCAGTCTTCTAGAAGGGGTGAAAGCTTTCTTT
>.|many|TRBV28|14|TRBJ2-2
CASRKSLNTGELFF
TGTGCCAGCAGGAAGTCCTTGAACACCGGGGAGCTGTTTTTT
>TRBD1|.|TRBV12-3/TRBV12-4|14|TRBJ1-1
CASFVSTGGTEAFF
TGTGCCAGCTTCGTTTCTACAGGGGGCACTGAAGCTTTCTTT
>.|many|TRBV7-8|12|TRBJ1-1
CASSAGPSEAFF
TGTGCCAGCAGCGCGGGACCGTCGGAAGCTTTCTTT
>.|many|TRBV25-1|14|TRBJ2-7
CASSEYGRPNEQYF
TGTGCCAGCAGTGAATATGGAAGACCTAACGAGCAGTACTTC
>.|many|TRBV12-3/TRBV12-4|15|TRBJ1-5
CASSRTGFSNQPQHF
TGTGCCAGCAGCAGAACAGGGTTTAGCAATCAGCCCCAGCATTTT
>.|.|TRBV13|16|TRBJ1-6
CASSLRRSSYNSPIHF
TGTGCCAGCAGCTTACGACGGAGCTCCTATAATTCACCCATCCACTTT
>.|.|TRBV2|15|TRBJ2-5
CASSGARGGQETQYF
TGTGCCAGCAGCGGCGCGAGGGGCGGCCAAGAGACCCAGTACTTC
>.|once|TRBV29-1|13|TRBJ1-2
CSVGTTDGYGYTF
TGCAGCGTTGGAACGACAGACGGCTATGGCTACACCTTC
>TRBD2|many|TRBV11-2|14|TRBJ2-7
CASRPAGASYEQYF
TGTGCCAGCCGCCCAGCGGGGGCTAGCTACGAGCAGTACTTC
>.|many|TRBV6-1|13|TRBJ2-7
CASSEARFYEQYF
TGTGCCAGCAGTGAAGCCCGGTTCTACGAGCAGTACTTC
>.|.|TRBV6-1|13|TRBJ2-5
CASSGKPQETQYF
TGTGCCAGCAGTGGAAAACCCCAAGAGACCCAGTACTTC
>.|many|TRBV11-2|16|TRBJ1-2
CASSLVGDGYLYGYTF
TGTGCCAGCAGCTTAGTCGGCGACGGCTACCTTTATGGCTACACCTTC
>TRBD1|.|TRBV28|15|TRBJ2-5
CASSWTGGVQETQYF
TGTGCCAGCAGTTGGACAGGGGGAGTACAAGAGACCCAGTACTTC
>TRBD1|many|TRBV12-3/TRBV12-4|12|TRBJ2-7
CASSEGQIEQYF
TGTGCCAGCAGTGAGGGACAGATCGAGCAGTACTTC
>.|many|TRBV6-1|15|TRBJ2-5
CASSVELGGYETQYF
TGTGCCAGCAGTGTGGAACTAGGAGGGTACGAGACCCAGTACTTC
>TRBD2|.|TRBV6-5|13|TRBJ2-5
CASSWPGLAPQYF
TGTGCCAGCAGTTGGCCGGGACTAGCCCCTCAGTACTTC
>TRBD1|many|TRBV6-1|16|TRBJ1-5
CASSEDRGLSNQPQHF
TGTGCCAGCAGCGAGGACAGGGGACTTAGCAATCAGCCCCAGCATTTT
>TRBD2|once|TRBV7-2|14|TRBJ2-2
CASSLQREWGELFF
TGTGCCAGCAGCTTACAGCGGGAGTGGGGGGAGCTGTTTTTT
>.|many|TRBV12-3/TRBV12-4|12|TRBJ1-1
CASRQENTEAFF
TGTGCCAGCAGACAGGAGAACACTGAAGCTTTCTTT
>.|many|TRBV20-1|15|TRBJ1-5
CSALDRSDSNQPQHF
TGCAGTGCTCTAGACAGGTCCGATAGCAATCAGCCCCAGCATTTT
>.|many|TRBV6-5|17|TRBJ1-2
CASSYSFSQIPLRGYTF
TGTGCCAGCAGTTACTCTTTCTCCCAAATTCCACTGCGTGGCTACACCTTC
>TRBD1|few|TRBV28|14|TRBJ1-1
CASSAPGQGSEAFF
TGTGCCAGCAGCGCTCCGGGACAGGGGTCCGAAGCTTTCTTT
>TRBD2|.|TRBV7-6|17|TRBJ2-2
CASSFLAGELVTGELFF
TGTGCCAGCAGCTTCCTAGCGGGAGAATTGGTCACCGGGGAGCTGTTTTTT
>TRBD2|many|TRBV30|14|TRBJ2-5
CAWTSGGFGETQYF
TGTGCCTGGACTAGCGGGGGGTTCGGGGAGACCCAGTACTTC
>.|many|TRBV19|15|TRBJ2-5
CASSPSGTAEETQYF
TGTGCCAGTAGTCCCTCCGGGACGGCAGAGGAGACCCAGTACTTC
>.|many|TRBV19|14|TRBJ2-5
CASSPTGPGETQYF
TGTGCCAGTAGCCCGACAGGACCGGGGGAGACCCAGTACTTC
>TRBD1|many|TRBV5-1|16|TRBJ1-1
CASSPRTGKENTEAFF
TGCGCCAGCAGCCCCCGGACAGGAAAAGAGAACACTGAAGCTTTCTTT
>TRBD1|many|TRBV12-3/TRBV12-4|17|TRBJ1-5
CASSLRDRGPGSQPQHF
TGTGCCAGCAGTTTACGTGACAGGGGGCCAGGTAGTCAGCCCCAGCATTTT
>.|many|TRBV7-9|12|TRBJ1-1
CASSFGSTEAFF
TGTGCCAGCAGTTTTGGGAGCACTGAAGCTTTCTTT
>TRBD2|few|TRBV3-1|17|TRBJ2-4
CASSQDRDRGGKNIQYF
TGTGCCAGCAGCCAAGATCGGGATCGCGGGGGGAAAAACATTCAGTACTTC
>.|many|TRBV27|12|TRBJ2-2
CASMANTGELFF
TGTGCCAGCATGGCGAACACCGGGGAGCTGTTTTTT
>.|few|TRBV6-1|14|TRBJ2-3
CASAWPGGTDTQYF
TGTGCCAGCGCTTGGCCGGGAGGCACAGATACGCAGTATTTT
>TRBD2|many|TRBV6-5|15|TRBJ2-5
CASSYSIAGEETQYF
TGTGCCAGCAGTTACTCGATAGCGGGGGAAGAGACCCAGTACTTC
>.|many|TRBV7-9|13|TRBJ1-1
CASSVRGTAEAFF
TGTGCCAGCAGCGTTCGGGGGACGGCTGAAGCTTTCTTT